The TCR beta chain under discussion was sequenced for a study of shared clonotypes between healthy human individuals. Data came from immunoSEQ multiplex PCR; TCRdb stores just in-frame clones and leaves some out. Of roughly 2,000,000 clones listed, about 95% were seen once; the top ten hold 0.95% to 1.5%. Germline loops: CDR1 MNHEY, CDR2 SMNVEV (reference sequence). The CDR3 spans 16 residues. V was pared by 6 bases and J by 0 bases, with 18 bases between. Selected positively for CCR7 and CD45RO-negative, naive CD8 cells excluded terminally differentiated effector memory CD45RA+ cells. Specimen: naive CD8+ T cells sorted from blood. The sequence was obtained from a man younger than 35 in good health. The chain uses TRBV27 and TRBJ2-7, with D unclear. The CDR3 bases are TGTGCCAGCAGCCGCAAGGTGGCATATAGCTCCTACGAGCAGTACTTC. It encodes CASSRKVAYSSYEQYF.